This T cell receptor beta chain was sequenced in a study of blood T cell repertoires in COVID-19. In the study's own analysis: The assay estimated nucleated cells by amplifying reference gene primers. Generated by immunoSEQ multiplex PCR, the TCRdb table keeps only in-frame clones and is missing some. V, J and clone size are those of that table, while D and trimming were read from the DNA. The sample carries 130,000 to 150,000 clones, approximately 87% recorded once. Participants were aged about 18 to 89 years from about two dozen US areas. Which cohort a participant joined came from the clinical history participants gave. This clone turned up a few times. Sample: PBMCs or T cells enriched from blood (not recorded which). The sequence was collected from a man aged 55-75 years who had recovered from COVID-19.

The CDR3 nucleotides are TGCGCCAGCAGCCTAGACCCACAGGATGAAGCTTTCTTT. It translates to CASSLDPQDEAFF. V and J are TRBV5-1 and TRBJ1-1, with a possible D match to TRBD1 (5 bases). V lost 4 bases to trimming and J lost 7 bases, with 14 bases between them. CDR1 is SGHRS, CDR2 YFSETQ, per germline. The CDR3 is 13 residues long.